This T cell receptor (beta chain) emerged from a study of T cell responses to AZD1222 COVID-19 vaccine. The CDR3 is 14 residues long. V was cut by 3 bases and J by 3 bases, with 12 bases left in between. Germline V gene lookup returns CDR1 DFQATT and CDR2 SNEGSKA (reference sequence). TCRdb keeps only in-frame clones here, not all; method: immunoSEQ multiplex PCR. The profile shows some 170,000 clones, around nine tenths of them singletons. The J gene is TRBJ1-5, the V gene TRBV20-1; D perhaps matches TRBD1 (6 bases). This sequence originates from an adult in good health. Material: peripheral blood, obtained on day 0 of AZD1222 vaccination. CDR3 nucleotides: TGCAGTGCTAGTGGACAGATTCTCAATCAGCCCCAGCATTTT. This sequence encodes CSASGQILNQPQHF.